The entry below describes one TCR beta chain. Antigen unknown. Researchers ran the PCR with 60 Vbeta and 13 Jbeta primers. Original processing methods: Unique TCR beta chains numbered around 75 million in a later analysis, with roughly 10 million shared. Sequenced by immunoSEQ multiplex PCR; TCRdb stores in-frame clones only, minus some. The V and J calls and clone size are taken from that table; D and trimming were inferred from the DNA. The table records more than 150,000 clones, 75% of them present only once. The sample comes from a study of cytomegalovirus exposure and HLA in healthy donors. Notes on the study in general: Researchers counted 164 TCR beta chains as cytomegalovirus-associated. Among TCR sequences, most were rare, though some public TCRs appeared in many donors. TCR beta chain V- and J-gene trimming was linked, in a later analysis, to a missense variant in DCLRE1C.

CDR1 MDHEN and CDR2 SYDVKM come from the germline V gene. This CDR3 is 18 amino acids long. V lost 1 base, J lost 0 bases, and 9 bases stayed unmatched. This sequence joins TRBV28 and TRBJ2-3; 8 bases are shared with TRBD2. Input material: PBMCs. The receptor was derived from a woman between 35 and 50 years old in good health and CMV-seropositive. The CDR3 DNA reads as TGTGCCAGCAGTTTATCCGTGACTAGCGACATCAGCACAGATACGCAGTATTTT. This gives the protein CASSLSVTSDISTDTQYF.